This T cell receptor beta chain is drawn from a study of T cell responses to AZD1222 COVID-19 vaccine. Study results and caveats: It was only six AZD1222 recipients who were seropositive at baseline. At 160-218 and 743-854, vaccine-associated CD4 TCRs were dominant, and they spanned spike. Per reports, nearly half of all spike-specific TCRs target regions that are unmutated in variants.

V lost 2 bases and J lost 2; bases outside the gene matches: 2. Germline V gives CDR1 MDHEN, CDR2 SYDVKM. The CDR3 runs 15 residues. As regards this clone: Its target is not known.

Assay: immunoSEQ multiplex PCR; the TCRdb copy retains only in-frame clones and omits some. Of some 49,000 clones listed, over 85% are singletons. The V and J genes are TRBV28 and TRBJ1-5, with TRBD1 identical over 8 bases. The origin of this receptor is an adult who received the AZD1222 COVID-19 vaccine. The sample was peripheral blood, taken 28 days after the second AZD1222 dose. The CDR3, as DNA: TGTGCCAGCAGTTTAGCAGGGGGCCGCAATCAGCCCCAGCATTTT. It yields the protein CASSLAGGRNQPQHF.